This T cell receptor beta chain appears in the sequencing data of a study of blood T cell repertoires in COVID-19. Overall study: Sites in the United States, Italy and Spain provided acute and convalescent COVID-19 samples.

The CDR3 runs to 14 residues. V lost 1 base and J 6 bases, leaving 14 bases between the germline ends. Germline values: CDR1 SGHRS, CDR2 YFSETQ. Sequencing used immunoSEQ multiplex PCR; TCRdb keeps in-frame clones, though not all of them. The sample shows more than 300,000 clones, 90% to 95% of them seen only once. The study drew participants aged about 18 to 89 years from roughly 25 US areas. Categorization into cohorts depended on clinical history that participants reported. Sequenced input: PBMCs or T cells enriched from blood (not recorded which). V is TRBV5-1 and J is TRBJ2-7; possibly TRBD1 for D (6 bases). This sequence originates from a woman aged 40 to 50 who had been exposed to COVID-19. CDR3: CASSLSSTGLEQYF. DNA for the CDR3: TGCGCCAGCAGCTTGTCCTCAACAGGGCTCGAGCAGTACTTC. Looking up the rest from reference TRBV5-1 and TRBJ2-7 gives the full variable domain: KAGVTQTPRYLIKTRGQQVTLSCSPISGHRSVSWYQQTPGQGLQFLFEYFSETQRNKGNFPGRFSGRQFSNSRSEMNVSTLELGDSALYLCASSLSSTGLEQYFGPGTRLTVT.